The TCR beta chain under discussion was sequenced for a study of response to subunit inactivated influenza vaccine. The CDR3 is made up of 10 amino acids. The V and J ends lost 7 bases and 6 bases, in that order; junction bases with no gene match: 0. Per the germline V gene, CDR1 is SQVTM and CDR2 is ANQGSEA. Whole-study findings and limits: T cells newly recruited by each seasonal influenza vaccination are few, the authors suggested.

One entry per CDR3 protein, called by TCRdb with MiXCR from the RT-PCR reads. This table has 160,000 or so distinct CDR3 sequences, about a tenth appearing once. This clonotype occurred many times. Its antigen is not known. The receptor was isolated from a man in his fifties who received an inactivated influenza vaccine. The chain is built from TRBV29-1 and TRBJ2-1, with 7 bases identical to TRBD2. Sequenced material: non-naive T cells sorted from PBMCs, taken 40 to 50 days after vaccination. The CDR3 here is CSGGGNEQFF. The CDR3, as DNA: TGCAGCGGGGGGGGCAATGAGCAGTTCTTC.